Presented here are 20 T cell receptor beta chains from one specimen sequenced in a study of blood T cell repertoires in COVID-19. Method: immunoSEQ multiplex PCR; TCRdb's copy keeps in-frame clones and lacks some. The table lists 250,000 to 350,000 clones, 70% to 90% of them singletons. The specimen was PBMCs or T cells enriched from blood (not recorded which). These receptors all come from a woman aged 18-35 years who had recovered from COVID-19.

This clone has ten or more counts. The DNA for the CDR3 is TGTGCCAGCAGCTTAGGTGGGAGGAGCACAGATACGCAGTATTTT. Protein product: CASSLGGRSTDTQYF. The rearrangement uses TRBV7-3 and TRBJ2-3; D is possibly TRBD2 (6 bases). The CDR3 is 15 residues long. Deletions cut 2 bases from V and 0 bases from J, with 9 bases between. Looked up from germline, CDR1 is SGHTA and CDR2 is FQGTGA. The full variable domain, in which reference TRBV7-3 and TRBJ2-3 provide the parts outside the CDR3, is GAGVSQTPSNKVTEKGKYVELRCDPISGHTALYWYRQSLGQGPEFLIYFQGTGAADDSGLPNDRFFAVRPEGSVSTLKIQRTERGDSAVYLCASSLGGRSTDTQYFGPGTRLTVL.

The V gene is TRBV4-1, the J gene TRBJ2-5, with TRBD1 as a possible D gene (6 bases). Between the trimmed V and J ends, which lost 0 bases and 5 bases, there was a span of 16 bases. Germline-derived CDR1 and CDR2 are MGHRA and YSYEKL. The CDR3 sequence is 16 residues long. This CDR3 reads CASSQDQAVQGETQYF. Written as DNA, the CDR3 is TGCGCCAGCAGCCAAGATCAAGCGGTCCAGGGGGAGACCCAGTACTTC.

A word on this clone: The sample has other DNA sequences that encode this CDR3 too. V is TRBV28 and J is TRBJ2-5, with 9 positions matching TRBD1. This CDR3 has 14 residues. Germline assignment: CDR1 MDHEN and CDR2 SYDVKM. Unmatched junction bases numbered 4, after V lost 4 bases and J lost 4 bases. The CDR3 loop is CASSSGQGRETQYF. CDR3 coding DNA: TGTGCCAGCAGTTCGGGACAGGGTCGAGAGACCCAGTACTTC. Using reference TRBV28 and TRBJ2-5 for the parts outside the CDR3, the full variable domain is DVKVTQSSRYLVKRTGEKVFLECVQDMDHENMFWYRQDPGLGLRLIYFSYDVKMKEKGDIPEGYSVSREKKERFSLILESASTNQTSMYLCASSSGQGRETQYFGPGTRLLVL.

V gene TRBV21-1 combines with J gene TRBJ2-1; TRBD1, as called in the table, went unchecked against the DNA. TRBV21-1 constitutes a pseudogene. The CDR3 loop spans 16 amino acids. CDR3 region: CASSNGRQGGGDEQFF. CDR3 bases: TGTGCCAGCAGCAACGGGAGACAGGGCGGCGGCGATGAGCAGTTCTTC.

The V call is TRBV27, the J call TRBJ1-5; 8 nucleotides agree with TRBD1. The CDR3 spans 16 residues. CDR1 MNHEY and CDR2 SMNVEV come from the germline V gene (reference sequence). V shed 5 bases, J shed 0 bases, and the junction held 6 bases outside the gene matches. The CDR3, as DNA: TGTGCCAGCAGTCCTCGGACAGGGAATAGCAATCAGCCCCAGCATTTT. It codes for CASSPRTGNSNQPQHF.

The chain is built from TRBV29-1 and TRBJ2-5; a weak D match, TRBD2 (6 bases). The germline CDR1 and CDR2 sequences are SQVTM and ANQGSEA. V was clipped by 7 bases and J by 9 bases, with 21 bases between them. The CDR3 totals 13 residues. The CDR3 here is CSASGGLGGAQYF. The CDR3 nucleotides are TGCAGCGCCTCCGGTGGATTGGGGGGTGCCCAGTACTTC. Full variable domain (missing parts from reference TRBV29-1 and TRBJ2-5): SAVISQKPSRDICQRGTSLTIQCQVDSQVTMMFWYRQQPGQSLTLIATANQGSEATYESGFVIDKFPISRPNLTFSTLTVSNMSPEDSSIYLCSASGGLGGAQYFGPGTRLLVL.

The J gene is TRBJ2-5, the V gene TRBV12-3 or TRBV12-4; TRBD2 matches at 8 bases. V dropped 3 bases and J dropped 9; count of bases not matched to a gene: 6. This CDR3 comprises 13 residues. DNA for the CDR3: TGTGCCAGCAGTTTCCGGGGGGGCCGGGCCCAGTACTTC. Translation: CASSFRGGRAQYF.

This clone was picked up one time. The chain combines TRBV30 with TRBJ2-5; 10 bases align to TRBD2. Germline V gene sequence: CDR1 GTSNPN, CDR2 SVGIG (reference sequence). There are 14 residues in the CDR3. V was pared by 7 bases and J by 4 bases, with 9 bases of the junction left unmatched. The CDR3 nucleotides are TGTGCCTTAAGTTCACTAGCGGGGACAGAGACCCAGTACTTC. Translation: CALSSLAGTETQYF.

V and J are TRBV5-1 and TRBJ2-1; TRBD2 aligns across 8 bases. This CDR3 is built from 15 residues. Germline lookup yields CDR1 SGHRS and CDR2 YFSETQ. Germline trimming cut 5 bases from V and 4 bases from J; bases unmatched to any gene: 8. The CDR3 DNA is TGCGCCAGCAGGAGGGAGACTAGCGTTTACAATGAGCAGTTCTTC. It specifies CASRRETSVYNEQFF. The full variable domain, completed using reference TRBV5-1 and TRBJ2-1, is KAGVTQTPRYLIKTRGQQVTLSCSPISGHRSVSWYQQTPGQGLQFLFEYFSETQRNKGNFPGRFSGRQFSNSRSEMNVSTLELGDSALYLCASRRETSVYNEQFFGPGTRLTVL.

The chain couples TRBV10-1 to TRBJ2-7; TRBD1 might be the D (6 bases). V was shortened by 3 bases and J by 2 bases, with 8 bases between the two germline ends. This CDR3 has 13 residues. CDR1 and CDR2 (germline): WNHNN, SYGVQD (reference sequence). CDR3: CASSDQGTYEQYF. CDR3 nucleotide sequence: TGCGCCAGCAGTGATCAGGGGACCTACGAGCAGTACTTC.

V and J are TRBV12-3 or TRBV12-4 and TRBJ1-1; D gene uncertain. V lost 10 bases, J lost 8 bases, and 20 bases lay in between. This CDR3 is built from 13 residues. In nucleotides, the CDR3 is TGTGCCACCACCTATACCGGGATGGCGGAAGCTTTCTTT. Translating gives CATTYTGMAEAFF.

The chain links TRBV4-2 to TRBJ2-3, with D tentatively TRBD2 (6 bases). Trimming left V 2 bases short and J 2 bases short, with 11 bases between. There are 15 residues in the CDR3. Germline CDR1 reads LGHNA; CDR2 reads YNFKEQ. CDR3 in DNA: TGTGCCAGCAGCCAACGGACTACTTCCACAGATACGCAGTATTTT. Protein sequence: CASSQRTTSTDTQYF.

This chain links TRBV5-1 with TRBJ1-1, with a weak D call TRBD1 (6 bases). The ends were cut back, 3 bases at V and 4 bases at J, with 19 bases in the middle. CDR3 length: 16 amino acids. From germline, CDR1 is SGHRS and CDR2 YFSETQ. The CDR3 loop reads CASSSRTDRRGTEAFF. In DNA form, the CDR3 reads TGCGCCAGCAGCTCAAGGACAGATCGCCGGGGCACTGAAGCTTTCTTT.

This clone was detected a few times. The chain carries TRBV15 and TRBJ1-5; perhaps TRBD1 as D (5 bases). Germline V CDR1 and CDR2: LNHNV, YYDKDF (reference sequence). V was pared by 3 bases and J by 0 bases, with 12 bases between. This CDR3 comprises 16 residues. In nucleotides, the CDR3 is TGTGCCACCAGCAGGGGGCAAGGGTATAGCAATCAGCCCCAGCATTTT. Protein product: CATSRGQGYSNQPQHF. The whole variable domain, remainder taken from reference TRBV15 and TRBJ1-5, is DAMVIQNPRYQVTQFGKPVTLSCSQTLNHNVMYWYQQKSSQAPKLLFHYYDKDFNNEADTPDNFQSRRPNTSFCFLDIRSPGLGDTAMYLCATSRGQGYSNQPQHFGDGTRLSIL.

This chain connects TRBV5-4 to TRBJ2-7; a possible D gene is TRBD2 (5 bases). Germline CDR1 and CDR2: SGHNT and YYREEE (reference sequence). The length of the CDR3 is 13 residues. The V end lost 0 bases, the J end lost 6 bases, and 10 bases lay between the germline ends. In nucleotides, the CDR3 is TGTGCCAGCAGCTTGGGAGAGGGCAGCGAGCAGTACTTC. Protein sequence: CASSLGEGSEQYF.

The CDR3 sequence: CSVGSSPLHF. CDR3 coding DNA: TGCAGTGTCGGGAGTTCACCCCTCCACTTT. The chain couples TRBV20-1 to TRBJ1-6; D gene unclear. CDR3 length: 10 amino acids. V was cut by 7 bases and J by 9 bases, with 7 bases left in between. Germline assignment: CDR1 DFQATT and CDR2 SNEGSKA (reference sequence).

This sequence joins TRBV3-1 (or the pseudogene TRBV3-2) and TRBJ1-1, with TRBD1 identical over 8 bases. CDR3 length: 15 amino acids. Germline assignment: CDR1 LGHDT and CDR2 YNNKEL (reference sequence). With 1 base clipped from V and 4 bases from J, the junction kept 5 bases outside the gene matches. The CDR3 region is CASSQAGQGGTEAFF. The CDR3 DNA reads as TGTGCCAGCAGCCAAGCTGGACAGGGTGGCACTGAAGCTTTCTTT.

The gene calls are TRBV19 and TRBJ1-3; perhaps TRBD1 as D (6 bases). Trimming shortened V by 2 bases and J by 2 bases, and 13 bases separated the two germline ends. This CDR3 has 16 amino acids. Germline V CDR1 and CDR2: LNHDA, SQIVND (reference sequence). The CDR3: CASSIPGVRAGNTIYF. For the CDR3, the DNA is TGTGCCAGTAGTATACCAGGGGTGCGCGCTGGAAACACCATATATTTT.

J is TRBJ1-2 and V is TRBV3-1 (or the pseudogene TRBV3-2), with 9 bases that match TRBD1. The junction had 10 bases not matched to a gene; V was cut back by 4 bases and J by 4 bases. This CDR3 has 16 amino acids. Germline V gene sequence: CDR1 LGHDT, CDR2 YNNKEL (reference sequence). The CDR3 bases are TGTGCCAGCAGCCTGCATCTACAGGGGGCGGCCTATGGCTACACCTTC. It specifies CASSLHLQGAAYGYTF.

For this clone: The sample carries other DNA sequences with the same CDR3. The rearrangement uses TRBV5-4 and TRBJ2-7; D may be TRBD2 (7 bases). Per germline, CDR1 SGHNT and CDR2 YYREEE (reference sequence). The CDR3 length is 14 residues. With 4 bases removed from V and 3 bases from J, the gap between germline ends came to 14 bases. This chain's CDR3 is CASSRTGGGYEQYF. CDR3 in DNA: TGTGCCAGCAGCCGGACGGGGGGCGGCTACGAGCAGTACTTC. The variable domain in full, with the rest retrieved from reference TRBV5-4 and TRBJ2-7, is ETGVTQSPTHLIKTRGQQVTLRCSSQSGHNTVSWYQQALGQGPQFIFQYYREEENGRGNFPPRFSGLQFPNYSSELNVNALELDDSALYLCASSRTGGGYEQYFGPGTRLTVT.